A single sample is the source of the 28 T cell receptor beta chains below, sequenced in a study of blood T cell repertoires in COVID-19. Assay used: immunoSEQ multiplex PCR; TCRdb lists only in-frame clones, some missing. The profile shows tens of thousands of clones, 86% of them singletons. Sequenced input: peripheral blood. These receptors originate from a man older than 75 with active COVID-19.

This clone was seen only once. V usage is TRBV30 and J usage is TRBJ2-3, with 14 bases aligning to TRBD2. Trimming took 4 bases from V and 10 from J; bases not matched to a gene: 7. The CDR3 contains 14 residues. The germline CDR1 and CDR2 sequences are GTSNPN and SVGIG (reference sequence). For the CDR3, the DNA is TGTGCCTGGACCTGGACTAGCGGGAGGAGTTCGCAGTATTTT. It codes for CAWTWTSGRSSQYF.

The chain combines TRBV3-1 (or the pseudogene TRBV3-2) with TRBJ2-2; 8 nucleotides align to TRBD1. This CDR3 is 15 amino acids long. The germline V gene has CDR1 LGHDT and CDR2 YNNKEL (reference sequence). After removal of 1 base from V and 6 bases from J, the junction contained 4 bases not matched to a gene. This CDR3 reads CASSQVEQGAGELFF. The DNA for the CDR3 is TGTGCCAGCAGCCAAGTAGAACAGGGGGCCGGGGAGCTGTTTTTT.

The gene calls are TRBV27 and TRBJ1-1; tentative D call: TRBD1 (6 bases). Trimming cost V 6 bases and J 1 base, with 9 bases left between them. CDR1 and CDR2 (germline): MNHEY, SMNVEV (reference sequence). The CDR3 is made up of 13 amino acids. The CDR3 nucleotides read TGTGCCAGCAGGCTAGGGGGGAACACTGAAGCTTTCTTT. Protein sequence: CASRLGGNTEAFF.

This clone was recorded only once. DNA for the CDR3: TGTGCCAGTAGCACCCCAGGGGCTGGAAACACCATATATTTT. Protein product: CASSTPGAGNTIYF. V gene TRBV19 combines with J gene TRBJ1-3; D possibly corresponds to TRBD1 (6 bases). With 6 bases removed from V and 2 bases from J, the gap between germline ends came to 11 bases. Germline V gene lookup returns CDR1 LNHDA and CDR2 SQIVND (reference sequence). The CDR3 loop spans 14 amino acids.

The chain uses TRBV9 and TRBJ2-7; the match to TRBD2 covers 9 bases. Germline assignment: CDR1 SGDLS and CDR2 YYNGEE. This CDR3 is built from 15 residues. Unmatched junction bases numbered 8, after V lost 4 bases and J lost 3 bases. The CDR3 sequence: CASSPSSGSIYEQYF. The CDR3 DNA reads TGTGCCAGCAGCCCGAGTAGCGGGAGTATCTACGAGCAGTACTTC.

The V gene is TRBV9, the J gene TRBJ2-7, with 11 bases aligning to TRBD1. The CDR3 runs to 17 residues. The ends lost 0 bases at V and 4 bases at J; junction bases unmatched: 9. The germline V gene encodes CDR1 SGDLS and CDR2 YYNGEE. The chain's CDR3 is CASSVGGQGAVGYEQYF. Here the CDR3 DNA reads TGTGCCAGCAGCGTAGGAGGACAGGGGGCTGTCGGATACGAGCAGTACTTC.

The chain links TRBV6-5 to TRBJ1-4, with D uncertain. Between the trimmed V and J ends, which lost 1 base and 5 bases, there was a span of 5 bases. Germline-derived CDR1 and CDR2 are MNHEY and SVGAGI. This CDR3 spans 13 amino acids. Here the CDR3 reads CASSYYRNEKLFF. The CDR3 region has the DNA TGTGCCAGCAGTTACTACCGGAATGAAAAACTGTTTTTT.

This chain uses TRBV6-5 with TRBJ2-7; 7 nucleotides agree with TRBD1. The trim removed 5 bases at V and 2 bases at J, leaving 9 bases unmatched. Looked up from germline, CDR1 is MNHEY and CDR2 is SVGAGI. This CDR3 contains 15 residues. In DNA form, the CDR3 reads TGTGCCAGCAGTCGAACCCGGGACAGTACCTACGAGCAGTACTTC. Translated: CASSRTRDSTYEQYF.

The chain couples TRBV10-2 to TRBJ2-7, with a tentative D call TRBD2 (5 bases). There are 15 residues in the CDR3. In germline, CDR1 is WSHSY, CDR2 SAAADI. Trimming stripped 3 bases from V and 4 bases from J, with 16 bases between. CDR3 in amino acids: CASSEGIRSGYEQYF. CDR3 bases: TGCGCCAGCAGTGAAGGAATTAGAAGCGGTTACGAGCAGTACTTC.

The chain carries TRBV6-5 and TRBJ1-5, with a possible D match to TRBD1 (6 bases). The V gene's germline CDR1 is MNHEY and CDR2 SVGAGI. Trimming removed 5 bases from V and 5 bases from J, with 13 bases in between. This CDR3 has 14 residues. This chain's CDR3 is CASSRQGQDQPQHF. The CDR3 nucleotides read TGTGCCAGCAGTCGTCAGGGGCAGGATCAGCCCCAGCATTTT.

The rearrangement joins TRBV7-2 to TRBJ2-1, with 11 positions matching TRBD2. V gave up 8 bases and J gave up 4 bases; unmatched junction bases: 7. This CDR3 is 15 amino acids long. The V gene's germline CDR1 is SGHTA and CDR2 FQGNSA. In nucleotides, the CDR3 is TGTGCCAGCGCAAGGACTAGCGGGTATTACAATGAGCAGTTCTTC. Amino acid sequence: CASARTSGYYNEQFF.

This rearrangement joins TRBV2 to TRBJ2-7; TRBD1 matches 7 bases. Per germline, CDR1 SNHLY and CDR2 FYNNEI. This CDR3 spans 14 amino acids. Losses at the gene ends were 8 bases for V and 1 base for J; bases not matched to a gene: 8. The CDR3 region is CASATGKRSYEQYF. The CDR3 bases are TGTGCCAGCGCGACAGGGAAGCGTTCCTACGAGCAGTACTTC.

This chain joins TRBV11-2 and TRBJ2-2, with 7 bases identical to TRBD1. Germline V gives CDR1 SGHAT, CDR2 FQNNGV. The CDR3 consists of 15 residues. The junction had 5 bases not matched to a gene; V was cut back by 7 bases and J by 0 bases. The CDR3 region has the DNA TGTGCCAGCACCCGAGACAGGGCGAACACCGGGGAGCTGTTTTTT. As protein: CASTRDRANTGELFF.

The J gene is TRBJ2-7, the V gene TRBV30; 10 nucleotides agree with TRBD1. This CDR3 contains 13 residues. CDR1 and CDR2 from the germline V gene are GTSNPN and SVGIG (reference sequence). The V and J ends lost 2 bases and 10 bases, in that order; junction bases with no gene match: 8. The chain's CDR3 is CAWSPTDRGYQYF. The CDR3 bases are TGTGCCTGGAGTCCAACGGACAGGGGGTATCAGTACTTC.

The chain has TRBV10-3 and TRBJ2-1; D is uncertain. The CDR3 has 11 amino acids. CDR1 ENHRY and CDR2 SYGVKD come from the germline V gene. The V end was cut by 7 bases, the J end by 4 bases, with 5 bases between. CDR3 coding DNA: TGTGCCATCAACAGATACAATGAGCAGTTCTTC. Translated, it gives CAINRYNEQFF.

This clone was counted between two and nine times. V is TRBV4-3 and J is TRBJ2-7, with 8 bases matching TRBD2. With V trimmed by 1 base and J by 5 bases, 7 bases remained unmatched. Per germline, CDR1 LGHNA and CDR2 YSLEER. This CDR3 is 15 amino acids long. The CDR3: CASSQGGLGTNEQYF. The CDR3 DNA is TGCGCCAGCAGCCAAGGGGGACTAGGGACTAACGAGCAGTACTTC.

The V call is TRBV27, the J call TRBJ2-3; no definite D call. CDR1 is MNHEY and CDR2 is SMNVEV in the germline V gene (reference sequence). V shed 0 bases and J shed 0 bases, with 16 bases lying between them. The CDR3 consists of 18 residues. The CDR3 loop reads CASSLSFLGLSSTDTQYF. CDR3 sequence (DNA): TGTGCCAGCAGTTTATCGTTTCTTGGGCTATCTAGCACAGATACGCAGTATTTT.

The V and J genes are TRBV10-3 and TRBJ1-5, with D maybe TRBD1 (6 bases). V lost 6 bases and J lost 1, with 10 bases in between. This CDR3 is built from 14 residues. Germline CDR1 is ENHRY and CDR2 is SYGVKD. The CDR3 DNA follows: TGTGCCATCAGCGTTGACAGGAGCAATCAGCCCCAGCATTTT. It codes for CAISVDRSNQPQHF.

The V call is TRBV25-1, the J call TRBJ2-5; 11 bases line up with TRBD2. The junction had 11 bases not matched to a gene; V was cut back by 4 bases and J by 4 bases. Germline assignment: CDR1 MGHDK and CDR2 SYGVNS. The CDR3 length is 17 residues. The CDR3 loop reads CASSVLAGGRRGETQYF. The DNA for the CDR3 is TGTGCCAGCAGTGTGCTAGCGGGAGGCCGCAGGGGAGAGACCCAGTACTTC.

The chain links TRBV20-1 to TRBJ2-7; D gene ambiguous. CDR3 length equals 10 residues. V lost 6 bases and J 11 bases, leaving 14 bases between the germline ends. The germline V gene encodes CDR1 DFQATT and CDR2 SNEGSKA (reference sequence). The CDR3 bases are TGCAGTGCCCTACTACGAGAGGAGTACTTC. This gives the protein CSALLREEYF.

V is TRBV9 and J is TRBJ2-1, with TRBD1 matching 7 bases. The germline V gene encodes CDR1 SGDLS and CDR2 YYNGEE. The CDR3 sequence is 15 residues long. Trimming at V came to 0 bases and at J to 10 bases, leaving 10 bases not matched to a gene. The CDR3 DNA sequence: TGTGCCAGCAGCGTAGAGGGGGCCGGTTTTGGGGAGCAGTTCTTC. Encoded protein: CASSVEGAGFGEQFF.

The CDR3 loop reads CASSSRLAGAHNEQFF. CDR3 DNA sequence: TGTGCCAGCAGCTCAAGACTAGCGGGAGCCCACAATGAGCAGTTCTTC. The chain recombines TRBV13 with TRBJ2-1; 12 bases fit TRBD2. This CDR3 region has 16 residues. Germline CDR1 and CDR2: PRHDT and FYEKMQ (reference sequence). J lost 5 bases, V lost 4 bases, and 6 bases had no gene match.

This clone occurred once. The J gene is TRBJ1-1, the V gene TRBV28, with 8 nucleotides matching TRBD1. This CDR3 contains 13 residues. V lost 4 bases and J lost 10; bases outside the gene matches: 8. Germline V gene lookup returns CDR1 MDHEN and CDR2 SYDVKM. As DNA, the CDR3 is TGTGCCAGCAGTTCGGACAGGGCCTATATAGCTTTCTTT. The encoded protein is CASSSDRAYIAFF.

The chain recombines TRBV6-5 with TRBJ2-7; weak D call: TRBD2 (6 bases). CDR3 length: 14 residues. Germline V gene sequence: CDR1 MNHEY, CDR2 SVGAGI. V dropped 6 bases and J dropped 3 bases, with 15 bases sitting between them. The CDR3 coding sequence is TGTGCCAGCAGAAGGCCGGGACTCTACTACGAGCAGTACTTC. Translation: CASRRPGLYYEQYF.

The CDR3, as DNA: TGTGCCAGCAGAAGGGGGACAGACAAAGAAGCTTTCTTT. It encodes CASRRGTDKEAFF. The chain uses TRBV28 and TRBJ1-1, with 7 bases lining up with TRBD1. Germline V lookup: CDR1 MDHEN, CDR2 SYDVKM. V shed 6 bases, J shed 8 bases, and the junction held 9 bases outside the gene matches. CDR3 length: 13 amino acids.

V usage is TRBV6-5 and J usage is TRBJ1-5; D remains ambiguous. The CDR3 loop spans 13 amino acids. In germline, CDR1 is MNHEY, CDR2 SVGAGI. Trimming took 7 bases from V and 4 from J, leaving 11 bases between them. CDR3 in amino acids: CASKITTNQPQHF. CDR3 bases: TGTGCCAGCAAGATCACCACAAATCAGCCCCAGCATTTT.

The chain carries TRBV9 and TRBJ1-5, with D unclear. CDR3 length: 14 residues. Per germline, CDR1 SGDLS and CDR2 YYNGEE. The V end was cut by 3 bases, the J end by 4 bases, with 11 bases between. The chain's CDR3 is CASSAGLTNQPQHF. CDR3 nucleotide sequence: TGTGCCAGCAGCGCGGGTCTCACAAATCAGCCCCAGCATTTT.

This sequence joins TRBV18 and TRBJ2-2; possibly TRBD1 for D (5 bases). Germline V gives CDR1 KGHSH, CDR2 LQKENI. Trimming took 1 base from V and 5 from J, leaving 11 bases between them. The CDR3 covers 15 residues. The CDR3 coding sequence is TGTGCCAGCTCACCACAGACGCAGGGAACCGGGGAGCTGTTTTTT. This gives the protein CASSPQTQGTGELFF.